This T cell receptor beta chain came from a study of blood T cell repertoires in COVID-19. Study overall: T cells, B-cell-depleted T cells, or PBMCs provided the cDNA or gDNA that served as material.

Cohort allocation depended upon clinical history that participants reported. TCRdb's table, derived via immunoSEQ multiplex PCR, lists solely in-frame clones and lacks some. The table has roughly 400,000 clones, roughly 90% seen once. The CDR3 loop spans 13 amino acids. Trimming removed 1 base at V and 5 bases at J, with 10 bases between. Germline V gene data show CDR1 as SGHRS and CDR2 as YFSETQ. The source of this sequence is a woman aged 40 to 49 with acute COVID-19. The specimen was PBMCs or T cells enriched from blood (not recorded which). V is TRBV5-1 and J is TRBJ2-7; D unresolved. CDR3 in amino acids: CASSLTVSDEQYF. The CDR3, as DNA: TGCGCCAGCAGCTTGACAGTATCTGACGAGCAGTACTTC.